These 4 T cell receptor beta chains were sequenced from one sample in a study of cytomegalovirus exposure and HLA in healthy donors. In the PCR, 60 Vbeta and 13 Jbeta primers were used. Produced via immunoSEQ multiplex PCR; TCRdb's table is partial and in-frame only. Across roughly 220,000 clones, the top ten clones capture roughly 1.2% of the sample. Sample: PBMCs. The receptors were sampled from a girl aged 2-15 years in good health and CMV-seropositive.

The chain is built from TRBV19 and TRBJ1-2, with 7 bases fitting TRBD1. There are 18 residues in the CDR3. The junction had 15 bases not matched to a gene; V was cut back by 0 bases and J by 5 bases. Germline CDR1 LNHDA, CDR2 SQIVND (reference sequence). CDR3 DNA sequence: TGTGCCAGTAGTATAGATTCTGTTCGACAGGGTCTCGGGTATGGCTACACCTTC. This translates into CASSIDSVRQGLGYGYTF.

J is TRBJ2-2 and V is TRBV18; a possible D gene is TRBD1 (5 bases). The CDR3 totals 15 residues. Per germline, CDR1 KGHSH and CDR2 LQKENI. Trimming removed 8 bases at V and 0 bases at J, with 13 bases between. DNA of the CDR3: TGTGCCAGCACTTCTATAGGGGCGAACACCGGGGAGCTGTTTTTT. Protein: CASTSIGANTGELFF.

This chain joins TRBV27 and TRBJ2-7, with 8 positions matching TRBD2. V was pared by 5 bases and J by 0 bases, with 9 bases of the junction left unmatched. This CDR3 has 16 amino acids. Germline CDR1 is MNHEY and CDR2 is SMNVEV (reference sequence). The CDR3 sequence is CASSRLAGPISYEQYF. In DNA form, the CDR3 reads TGTGCCAGCAGTCGGCTAGCGGGTCCCATCTCCTACGAGCAGTACTTC.

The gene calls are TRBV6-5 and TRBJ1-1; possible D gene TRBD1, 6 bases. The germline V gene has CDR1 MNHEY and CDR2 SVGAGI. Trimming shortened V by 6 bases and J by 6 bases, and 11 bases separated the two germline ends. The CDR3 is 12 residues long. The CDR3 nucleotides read TGTGCCAGCAGCCCGGGGGGCCCTGAAGCTTTCTTT. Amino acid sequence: CASSPGGPEAFF.